Listed below are T cell receptor beta chains from one sample, sequenced in a study of cytomegalovirus exposure and HLA in healthy donors. Profiled with immunoSEQ multiplex PCR; TCRdb holds only in-frame clones, not every one. The sample holds 75,000 to 100,000 clones, about four fifths seen once. The sequencing input was PBMCs. These receptors originate from a woman between 65 and 79 years old in good health and CMV-seropositive. The CDR3 runs from the conserved cysteine through the conserved F or W. A D gene is named only where the DNA matches it firmly.

>TRBV10-3|TRBD2|TRBJ2-3
CAISAQKGGSSTDTQYF
>TRBV27|TRBD1|TRBJ1-1
CATINRGLTTEAFF
>TRBV5-6|TRBD1|NA
CASSQGTAYEQYF
>TRBV19|NA|TRBJ1-5
CASSIGVGNQPQHF
>TRBV5-1|NA|TRBJ2-1
CASSFDSSNEQFF
>TRBV6-6|NA|TRBJ1-2
CASSPDRNYGYTF
>TRBV25-1|NA|TRBJ2-7
CASSGLHEQYF
>TRBV5-6|NA|TRBJ1-2
CASSSRYGGGYTF
>TRBV4-2|NA|TRBJ1-1
CASSQAARSTEAFF
>TRBV11-1|NA|TRBJ2-3
CASSLTFFPGVTSTDTQYF
>TRBV2|TRBD2|TRBJ2-7
CASSEAPSGGLHLPYEQYF
>TRBV10-3|NA|TRBJ2-2
CAITSNTGELFF
>TRBV7-8|TRBD2|TRBJ2-7
CASSPRTSGFYEQYF
>TRBV5-1|NA|TRBJ1-4
CASRGQINEKLFF
>TRBV7-6|NA|TRBJ2-7
CASSSQTGPYEQYF
>TRBV18|NA|TRBJ1-2
CASSPRQQGTIGYTF
>TRBV5-1|NA|TRBJ2-3
CASSPRRRGQADTQYF
>TRBV18|TRBD1|TRBJ1-2
CASSQTGAYGYTF
>TRBV5-6|NA|TRBJ2-7
CASSLAGRPPYEQYF
>TRBV4-2|TRBD1|TRBJ1-5
CASSQIGQGQVQPQHF
>TRBV30|NA|TRBJ1-2
CAWSVVSPGDGYTF
>TRBV4-3|TRBD1|TRBJ1-2
CASSQYGTGSDPNYGYTF
>TRBV19|TRBD2|TRBJ2-2
CASSPRGVSTGELFF
>TRBV18|TRBD1|TRBJ1-5
CASSPTGYFQPQHF
>TRBV2|TRBD1|TRBJ1-6
CASRGPGTENSPLHF
>TRBV7-2|NA|TRBJ2-1
CASSPGVANEQFF
>TRBV5-1|NA|TRBJ1-1
CASSGPDRKNEAFF
>TRBV29-1|NA|TRBJ2-1
CSVGRLDTYNEQFF
>TRBV18|TRBD1|TRBJ2-3
CASSPRGQEPDTQYF
>TRBV6-6|NA|TRBJ2-4
CASYEGASKNIQYF
>TRBV5-1|NA|TRBJ2-7
CASSWDTSYEQYF
>TRBV6-1|NA|TRBJ2-2
CASWAGLANTGELFF